One T cell receptor beta chain is described in this entry. The antigen is not known. The method was immunoSEQ multiplex PCR; TCRdb's version includes in-frame clones alone and lacks a portion of them. Of under 150,000 clones listed, over 90% are singletons. Recipients boosted at about 4 weeks or about 12 weeks are pooled. This sample was included in a study of T cell responses to AZD1222 COVID-19 vaccine. Study outcomes and limitations: Donors were largely white British and mainly female; clonal diversity was possibly underestimated. Only 5 or 6 people who got AZD1222 tested seropositive at baseline.

The sample here was peripheral blood, taken 28 days after the second AZD1222 dose. The receptor was derived from an adult who received the AZD1222 COVID-19 vaccine.

DNA of the CDR3: TGTGCCAGTAGTATTGGGACAGGGAGCAATCAGCCCCAGCATTTT. Translation: CASSIGTGSNQPQHF. The chain couples TRBV19 to TRBJ1-5; 9 bases agree with TRBD1. V lost 3 bases to trimming and J lost 1 base; unmatched junction nucleotides: 1. This CDR3 is built from 15 residues. Germline V gene lookup returns CDR1 LNHDA and CDR2 SQIVND (reference sequence).